These T cell receptor beta chains were read from a single sample in a study of blood T cell repertoires in COVID-19. Generated by immunoSEQ multiplex PCR, the TCRdb table keeps only in-frame clones and is missing some. The sample consists of approximately 380,000 clones, approximately 91% of them appearing once. Specimen: PBMCs or T cells enriched from blood (not recorded which). The receptor set was obtained from a woman between 35 and 50 years old who had been exposed to COVID-19. The CDR3 runs from the conserved cysteine through the conserved F or W. The D gene is left open where the match is weak. The size entry is marked missing in some rows and otherwise reads once, few, many or a size class.

>.|.|TRBJ2-1|TRBV3-1/TRBV3-2
TGTGCCAGCAGCTATCCCGGGAAACCTTACAATGAGCAGTTCTTC
CASSYPGKPYNEQFF
>.|TRBD1|TRBJ1-1|TRBV7-6
TGTGCCAGCAGCGACGGGGACAGGGGAACTGAAGCTTTCTTT
CASSDGDRGTEAFF
>.|.|TRBJ2-4|TRBV18
TGTGCCAGCTCACCACCGGGTTCATGGAGCATTCAGTACTTC
CASSPPGSWSIQYF
>.|TRBD1|TRBJ1-2|TRBV3-1/TRBV3-2
TGTGCCAGCAGTTTTATTCGGACAGGGAATTATGGCTACACCTTC
CASSFIRTGNYGYTF
>.|TRBD2|TRBJ2-2|TRBV5-1
TGCGCCAGCAGCCGGGGACTAGCGGGAAACACCGGGGAGCTGTTTTTT
CASSRGLAGNTGELFF
>few|TRBD2|TRBJ2-7|TRBV5-4
TGTGCCAGCAGCCGCGGGGGTCAGTTGACCTACGAGCAGTACTTC
CASSRGGQLTYEQYF
>.|.|TRBJ1-2|TRBV10-1
TGCGCCAGCAGTGTGGCCAGGAATTTGTTC
CASSVARNLF
>.|.|TRBJ1-2|TRBV27
TGTGCCAGCAGTTTATCGATAAACAGAGTAGTAGCAGGGGTGTTATTCTATGGCTACACCTTC
CASSLSINRVVAGVLFYGYTF
>.|TRBD1|TRBJ2-1|TRBV24-1
TGTGCCACCAGTGACCCGGACAGGGGGCGGAATGAGCAGTTCTTC
CATSDPDRGRNEQFF
>.|TRBD1|TRBJ2-1|TRBV11-3
TGTGCCAGCAGGTCCGAACGACAGGGGGTCCATGAGCAGTTCTTC
CASRSERQGVHEQFF
>.|.|TRBJ1-2|TRBV23-1
TGCGCCAGCAGTCACTCGGCAGGGGCCGATATATATGGCTACACCTTC
CASSHSAGADIYGYTF
>.|.|TRBJ1-6|TRBV6-5
TGTGCCAGCATAAGAATGGGCAGGGGAAATTCACCCCTCCACTTT
CASIRMGRGNSPLHF
>.|TRBD1|TRBJ1-1|TRBV25-1
TGTGCCAGCAGTGAAACAGGGGGCAGTTCTGAAGCTTTCTTT
CASSETGGSSEAFF
>.|TRBD1|TRBJ2-2|TRBV4-2
TGTGCCAGCAGCCACGGACAGGGCGCGAACACCGGGGAGCTGTTTTTT
CASSHGQGANTGELFF
>.|TRBD2|TRBJ2-3|TRBV5-1
TGCGCCAGCAGCCCTAGCGGGGGAGGGGATACGCAGTATTTT
CASSPSGGGDTQYF
>.|TRBD1|TRBJ1-6|TRBV30
TGTGCCTGGAGTGTAGCAGGGGGTGGTTCACCCCTCCACTTT
CAWSVAGGGSPLHF
>few|.|TRBJ1-2|TRBV30
TGTGCCTTCAGGGGCCTTGGCTACACCTTC
CAFRGLGYTF
>.|TRBD1|TRBJ2-1|TRBV29-1
TGCAGCGTTAAAAACAGGGGCTACAATGAGCAGTTCTTC
CSVKNRGYNEQFF
>.|.|TRBJ1-2|TRBV10-2
TGCGCCAGCAGTGAAGGCGGGATCTATGGCTACACCTTC
CASSEGGIYGYTF
>.|.|TRBJ1-2|TRBV19
TGTGCCAGTAGTATAGACCGGACAGCGAGTAACTATGGCTACACCTTC
CASSIDRTASNYGYTF
>.|TRBD1|TRBJ1-2|TRBV15
TGTGCCACCAGCAGAGTCAAAGGGACAGTTAGTGGCTACACCTTC
CATSRVKGTVSGYTF
>.|.|TRBJ1-1|TRBV9
TGTGCCAGCAGCGAGCCCGTTGGTGTGAACACTGAAGCTTTCTTT
CASSEPVGVNTEAFF
>.|TRBD1|TRBJ1-3|TRBV5-4
TGTGCCAGCAGCCAACAGGGGCACGGAAACACCATATATTTT
CASSQQGHGNTIYF
>.|.|TRBJ1-2|TRBV9
TGTGCCAGCAGCACACGGGACAACCCCGCCTATGGCTACACCTTC
CASSTRDNPAYGYTF
>.|.|TRBJ2-1|TRBV5-1
TGCGCCAGCAGCTTGGGATCGCCGGATGAGCAGTTCTTC
CASSLGSPDEQFF
>.|.|TRBJ2-2|TRBV2
TGTGCCAGCAGCGAGGGGGCTAGCGGGTTAAACACCGGGGAGCTGTTTTTT
CASSEGASGLNTGELFF
>.|.|TRBJ2-7|TRBV11-3
TGTGCCAGTACCCCCACGACGGGAACCTACGAGCAGTACTTC
CASTPTTGTYEQYF
>.|TRBD1|TRBJ1-3|TRBV2
TGTGCCAGCAGAGACAGGGTTTTCGGAAACACCATATATTTT
CASRDRVFGNTIYF
>once|.|TRBJ2-7|TRBV7-9
TGTGCCAGCAGCCCGTCAGGGGTCTCCTACGAGCAGTACTTC
CASSPSGVSYEQYF
>.|.|TRBJ2-1|TRBV9
TGTGCCAGCAGCTCCCAACGGGTCTGGAGTGAGCAGTTCTTC
CASSSQRVWSEQFF
>.|TRBD1|TRBJ1-3|TRBV30
TGTGCCTGGAGAGCATACAGGGGGCTCGCTGGAAACACCATATATTTT
CAWRAYRGLAGNTIYF
>once|.|TRBJ2-7|TRBV7-9
TGTGCCAGCAGCGACGACGGGGATAGCTACGAGCAGTACTTC
CASSDDGDSYEQYF
>.|TRBD2|TRBJ2-3|TRBV10-1
TGCGCCAGCAGTGTGCGGGAGGGACCGCAGTATTTT
CASSVREGPQYF
>.|.|TRBJ1-4|TRBV3-1/TRBV3-2
TGTGCCAGCAGCCAAGGTGGAGGGGATGAAAAACTGTTTTTT
CASSQGGGDEKLFF
>.|TRBD1|TRBJ1-1|TRBV18
TGTGCCAGCTCACCAAGTCAGGGGGCGACTGAAGCTTTCTTT
CASSPSQGATEAFF
>.|.|TRBJ1-2|TRBV3-1/TRBV3-2
TGTGCCAGCAGCCGCGCTCTGTCCAATGGCTACACCTTC
CASSRALSNGYTF
>.|TRBD2|TRBJ2-3|TRBV19
TGTGCCAGTAGGGATACCGGGACTAGCGTCACAGATACGCAGTATTTT
CASRDTGTSVTDTQYF
>.|TRBD2|TRBJ2-5|TRBV13
TGTGCCAGCAGCTCGGGACTAGCGGGGCAAATAGCATCCGATGGGGAGACCCAGTACTTC
CASSSGLAGQIASDGETQYF
>.|.|TRBJ2-2|TRBV5-1
TGCGCCAGCAGCCCCAGACAGGCCAACACCGGGGAGCTGTTTTTT
CASSPRQANTGELFF